One and the same sample provided the 20 T cell receptor beta chains below, sequenced in a study of blood T cell repertoires in COVID-19. The method was immunoSEQ multiplex PCR; TCRdb's version includes in-frame clones alone and lacks a portion of them. The sample comprises roughly 190,000 clones, 75% to 90% of which are singletons, and about 2.2% rests with the top ten. Sequencing was done on a sample of PBMCs or T cells enriched from blood (not recorded which). Receptor source: a woman in her twenties or thirties who had recovered from COVID-19.

The chain joins TRBV7-2 to TRBJ2-4; a possible D gene is TRBD1 (6 bases). The CDR3 is 17 amino acids. V was cut by 3 bases and J by 1 base, with 16 bases left in between. Looked up from germline, CDR1 is SGHTA and CDR2 is FQGNSA. CDR3 region: CASSLKVSGAAKNIQYF. CDR3 DNA sequence: TGTGCCAGCAGCTTGAAGGTCTCAGGGGCGGCCAAAAACATTCAGTACTTC.

The chain is built from TRBV19 and TRBJ1-4; D not resolved. This CDR3 has 15 amino acids. Germline V gene lookup returns CDR1 LNHDA and CDR2 SQIVND (reference sequence). Trimming shortened V by 5 bases and J by 3 bases, and 13 bases separated the two germline ends. In DNA, the CDR3 is TGTGCCAGTAGTCTAGGACGGGTCCCTAATGAAAAACTGTTTTTT. This gives the protein CASSLGRVPNEKLFF.

Only one count was recorded for this clone. This chain joins TRBV6-2 or TRBV6-3 and TRBJ1-2; tentatively, D is TRBD1 (6 bases). The CDR3 is 14 residues long. Germline V gene sequence: CDR1 MNHEY, CDR2 SVGEGT. V lost 5 bases to trimming and J lost 7 bases, with 17 bases between them. CDR3 loop: CASSRRGDGGGYTF. The CDR3 region has the DNA TGTGCCAGCAGTCGCAGGGGCGATGGTGGTGGCTACACCTTC.

The gene calls are TRBV19 and TRBJ2-1; D gene unclear. Germline CDR1 LNHDA, CDR2 SQIVND (reference sequence). The ends were cut back, 3 bases at V and 8 bases at J, with 17 bases in the middle. The length of the CDR3 is 15 residues. CDR3 in DNA: TGTGCCAGTAGTATCTCTACCCTCATGTCCCATGAGCAGTTCTTC. It specifies CASSISTLMSHEQFF.

The V call is TRBV5-8, the J call TRBJ2-5; unclear D gene. CDR1 and CDR2 from the germline V gene are SGHTS and YDEGEE. V lost 0 bases, J lost 2 bases, and 11 bases lay in between. The CDR3 has 15 amino acids. The CDR3 nucleotides are TGTGCCAGCAGCTTGGGGGTGGGCGTTCAAGAGACCCAGTACTTC. Its translation: CASSLGVGVQETQYF.

The table lists this clone with a count of one. The rearrangement uses TRBV30 and TRBJ1-2, with 7 bases lining up with TRBD1. The CDR3 consists of 14 residues. Unmatched junction bases numbered 9, after V lost 0 bases and J lost 8 bases. Looked up from germline, CDR1 is GTSNPN and CDR2 is SVGIG (reference sequence). The CDR3 spells CAWSVGQGVWGYTF. Written as DNA, the CDR3 is TGTGCCTGGAGTGTAGGCCAGGGGGTATGGGGCTACACCTTC.

The chain recombines TRBV5-8 with TRBJ2-1; possible D gene TRBD2, 5 bases. The ends were cut back, 6 bases at V and 0 bases at J, with 10 bases in the middle. This CDR3 is 14 amino acids long. CDR1 is SGHTS and CDR2 is YDEGEE in the germline V gene. The chain's CDR3 is CASIPGYSYNEQFF. DNA for the CDR3: TGTGCCAGCATCCCGGGATACTCCTACAATGAGCAGTTCTTC.

CDR3 protein: CASSLLGGSQPQHF. The CDR3 DNA sequence: TGTGCCAGCAGCTTACTGGGAGGAAGCCAGCCCCAGCATTTT. The V gene is TRBV11-2, the J gene TRBJ1-5; D remains unclear. CDR1 and CDR2 (germline): SGHAT, FQNNGV. Trimming removed 2 bases from V and 7 bases from J, with 12 bases in between. This CDR3 spans 14 amino acids.

This clone showed up just once. This sequence joins TRBV28 and TRBJ2-7; the D gene is possibly TRBD2 (8 bases). V dropped 3 bases and J dropped 3 bases, with 18 bases sitting between them. This CDR3 region has 16 residues. Germline loops: CDR1 MDHEN, CDR2 SYDVKM. In DNA form, the CDR3 reads TGTGCCAGCAGTTTGAACAGGGGCGGGGGGTACTACGAGCAGTACTTC. As protein: CASSLNRGGGYYEQYF.

V and J are TRBV30 and TRBJ1-1, with D possibly TRBD1 on 6 matching bases. CDR3 length: 15 amino acids. Deletions cut 5 bases from V and 7 bases from J, with 23 bases between. The germline gives CDR1 GTSNPN, CDR2 SVGIG (reference sequence). The CDR3 nucleotides read TGTGCCTGGGGTAGAGGGAAGACAGGAACAAATGAAGCTTTCTTT. This translates into CAWGRGKTGTNEAFF.

The chain couples TRBV9 to TRBJ1-6; 7 bases map to TRBD1. Germline V lookup: CDR1 SGDLS, CDR2 YYNGEE. The V segment lost 3 bases and the J segment 4 bases; nucleotides outside the gene matches: 4. The CDR3 runs to 15 residues. Written as DNA, the CDR3 is TGTGCCAGCAGCGGAGGACAGGCGTATAATTCACCCCTCCACTTT. Its translation is CASSGGQAYNSPLHF.

The rearrangement joins TRBV9 to TRBJ2-3; TRBD2 might be the D (6 bases). Germline V gene sequence: CDR1 SGDLS, CDR2 YYNGEE. The CDR3 contains 19 residues. Trimming removed 3 bases from V and 1 base from J, with 24 bases in between. Here the CDR3 reads CASSAQFARDSGGTDTQYF. The DNA of the CDR3 is TGTGCCAGCAGCGCCCAATTTGCCCGGGACTCAGGAGGCACAGATACGCAGTATTTT.

The chain is built from TRBV27 and TRBJ2-3, with 8 bases matching TRBD2. CDR3 length: 18 residues. Germline V gives CDR1 MNHEY, CDR2 SMNVEV (reference sequence). V dropped 6 bases and J dropped 3; count of bases not matched to a gene: 17. The CDR3 DNA follows: TGTGCCAGCAGCCCCCGCCCTAGGGCGGGAGGCGGTACAGATACGCAGTATTTT. It yields the protein CASSPRPRAGGGTDTQYF.

This clone was counted only a few times. The chain links TRBV5-1 to TRBJ1-1, with a tentative D call TRBD1 (6 bases). The CDR3 totals 15 residues. CDR1 and CDR2 from the germline V gene are SGHRS and YFSETQ. Deletions cut 0 bases from V and 0 bases from J, with 9 bases between. This chain's CDR3 is CASSLEAGVNTEAFF. CDR3 nucleotides: TGCGCCAGCAGCTTGGAGGCAGGGGTGAACACTGAAGCTTTCTTT.

The V and J genes are TRBV6-5 and TRBJ1-5; tentatively, D is TRBD1 (6 bases). Germline V lookup: CDR1 MNHEY, CDR2 SVGAGI. V gave up 4 bases and J gave up 7 bases, with 14 bases separating them. This CDR3 region has 14 residues. The CDR3 sequence is CASSSDSPSQPQHF. The CDR3 DNA reads TGTGCCAGCAGTTCGGACAGCCCCAGCCAGCCCCAGCATTTT.

The chain carries TRBV11-3 and TRBJ2-4; D uncertain. Trimming removed 1 base at V and 1 base at J, with 8 bases between. This CDR3 comprises 15 residues. Germline CDR1 SGHNT, CDR2 YENEEA. The CDR3 coding sequence is TGTGCCAGCAGCTTAGGAGGAGTTGCCAAAAACATTCAGTACTTC. Protein: CASSLGGVAKNIQYF.

V and J are TRBV5-1 and TRBJ1-5; D might be TRBD1 (5 bases). The germline gives CDR1 SGHRS, CDR2 YFSETQ. The CDR3 is 13 residues long. V shed 4 bases and J shed 4 bases, with 9 bases lying between them. CDR3 DNA sequence: TGCGCCAGCAGCCCGGGACTTAATCAGCCCCAGCATTTT. It encodes CASSPGLNQPQHF.

Comment on this clone: This sample includes further DNA sequences coding for the same CDR3. The V gene is TRBV7-3, the J gene TRBJ2-1, with 13 bases identical to TRBD2. There are 15 residues in the CDR3. J was trimmed by 8 bases and V by 4 bases; bases with no gene match: 5. From germline, CDR1 is SGHTA and CDR2 FQGTGA. In DNA, the CDR3 is TGTGCCAGCAGCTCCCGGACTAGCGGGAGAGATGAGCAGTTCTTC. This translates into CASSSRTSGRDEQFF.

J is TRBJ2-7 and V is TRBV30; D gene ambiguous. Germline assignment: CDR1 GTSNPN and CDR2 SVGIG (reference sequence). CDR3 length: 11 residues. Trimming stripped 0 bases from V and 12 bases from J, with 12 bases between. The CDR3 DNA follows: TGTGCCTGGAGTGTACGTACGCAGTGGTACTTC. Protein product: CAWSVRTQWYF.

This chain joins TRBV4-3 and TRBJ2-3, with 9 nucleotides matching TRBD2. V shed 4 bases, J shed 5 bases, and the junction held 10 bases outside the gene matches. This CDR3 spans 16 amino acids. CDR1 and CDR2 from the germline V gene are LGHNA and YSLEER. The CDR3 spells CASSPRLAGVVDTQYF. The CDR3 region has the DNA TGCGCCAGCAGCCCCAGATTAGCGGGAGTGGTAGATACGCAGTATTTT.